These T cell receptor beta chains were read from a single sample in a study of a mutant IDH1 vaccine in newly diagnosed glioma. Assay: immunoSEQ multiplex PCR; the TCRdb copy retains only in-frame clones and omits some. The sample lists tens of thousands of clones; about 89% were seen once. The source material was PBMCs, sampled from a glioma patient treated with radiotherapy, temozolomide or both. The receptors were sampled from a man aged 30 to 45 with glioma. Both conserved end residues are part of each CDR3. A D gene is named only where the DNA matches it firmly. Part of the rows lack a size; the others show once, few, many or a class for expanded clones.

V gene	clone size	D gene	J gene	CDR3 DNA	CDR3 protein
TRBV10-3	once	.	TRBJ2-3	TGTGCCATCAGTGAGTCGACGGCAGATACGCAGTATTTT	CAISESTADTQYF
TRBV19	.	.	TRBJ2-7	TGTGCCAGTAGTAGAGACGGACGTTCCTACGAGCAGTACTTC	CASSRDGRSYEQYF
TRBV30	.	.	TRBJ2-2	TGTGCCTGGAGTGTATGGGCGGGATTGGTTCCTAAACGGACCGGGGAGCTGTTTTTT	CAWSVWAGLVPKRTGELFF
TRBV27	.	.	TRBJ1-1	TGTGCCAGCAGTTCCGAAACAGGAGTAGGGACTGAAGCTTTCTTT	CASSSETGVGTEAFF
TRBV5-1	once	TRBD2	TRBJ2-5	TGCGCCAGCAGGATTGGTGGGACTAGCGGTTTGTGGGAGACCCAGTACTTC	CASRIGGTSGLWETQYF
TRBV4-1	once	TRBD1	TRBJ1-5	TGCGCCAGCAGCCAAGCAGCAAGTCAGGGGGGTAAGCCCCAGCATTTT	CASSQAASQGGKPQHF
TRBV18	once	.	TRBJ1-2	TGTGCCAGCTCACATACAGTGGGGGCGGAAGGCTACACCTTC	CASSHTVGAEGYTF
TRBV6-6	.	.	TRBJ1-5	TGTGCCAGCAGTTACGCCCCAGACCAGCCCCAGCATTTT	CASSYAPDQPQHF
TRBV2	.	TRBD1	TRBJ2-4	TGTGCCAGCAGCGAGGACAGGGAGAGCATTCAGTACTTC	CASSEDRESIQYF
TRBV25-1	.	.	TRBJ1-1	TGTGCCAGCAGTGCGAACAGGGTAAGGGGAACTGAAGCTTTCTTT	CASSANRVRGTEAFF
TRBV5-4	.	.	TRBJ2-7	TGTGCCAGCAGCTTGGGAGGGCTCGACGAGCAGTACTTC	CASSLGGLDEQYF
TRBV4-1	few	.	TRBJ1-4	TGCGCCAGCAGTCAAGATGTAGGGTTTAATGAAAAACTGTTTTTT	CASSQDVGFNEKLFF
TRBV29-1	.	TRBD1	TRBJ1-1	TGCAGCGGACGGACAGGGCGGAACACTGAAGCTTTCTTT	CSGRTGRNTEAFF
TRBV27	.	TRBD1	TRBJ2-1	TGTGCCAGCAGTTACTCCGCAGGGGGCAGTGAGCAGTTCTTC	CASSYSAGGSEQFF
TRBV4-2	once	.	TRBJ2-7	TGTGCCAGCAGCCAATCCCCAGTCTACGAGCAGTACTTC	CASSQSPVYEQYF
TRBV10-3	.	.	TRBJ1-2	TGTGCCATCAGTGAGTCGCCCGGGGAAGGTAACTATGGCTACACCTTC	CAISESPGEGNYGYTF
TRBV28	.	TRBD1	TRBJ1-1	TGTGCCAGCACTCTAATGAGGGACAGGGGGCCACAAGCTTTCTTT	CASTLMRDRGPQAFF
TRBV27	.	.	TRBJ2-7	TGTGCCAGCACTCCTCTCGGCACCCCTGACGAGCAGTACTTC	CASTPLGTPDEQYF